Listed below are T cell receptor beta chains from one sample, sequenced in a study of blood T cell repertoires in COVID-19. Method: immunoSEQ multiplex PCR; TCRdb's copy keeps in-frame clones and lacks some. The data contain about 240,000 clones, approximately 82% of them singletons. Sequencing was done on a sample of peripheral blood. These receptors were taken from a woman aged 18-35 years with acute or convalescent COVID-19. Each CDR3 is given with its conserved first and last residue. Each record gives: J gene, V gene, D gene, clone size, CDR3 protein, CDR3 DNA. D genes are given only for firm matches. Rows may omit the clone size; those that give it use once, few, many or a size class.

>TRBJ2-1|TRBV15|TRBD2|-
CATSQRGDEQFF
TGTGCCACCAGCCAGCGGGGGGATGAGCAGTTCTTC
>TRBJ2-7|TRBV7-2|-|-
CASSLAGGGPYEQYF
TGTGCCAGCAGCTTAGCAGGCGGAGGACCCTACGAGCAGTACTTC
>TRBJ2-1|TRBV13|-|-
CASSIQGSYNEQFF
TGTGCCAGCAGCATACAGGGATCCTACAATGAGCAGTTCTTC
>TRBJ2-1|TRBV12-3/TRBV12-4|-|-
CASSPTSEQFF
TGTGCCAGCAGCCCTACTAGCGAGCAGTTCTTC
>TRBJ1-1|TRBV28|-|-
CASSPNEAAVNTEAFF
TGTGCCAGCAGTCCCAATGAGGCCGCAGTGAACACTGAAGCTTTCTTT
>TRBJ2-3|TRBV28|TRBD2|-
CASSFTTGLAGGDTQYF
TGTGCCAGCAGTTTCACCACGGGACTAGCGGGAGGAGATACGCAGTATTTT
>TRBJ2-1|TRBV5-1|TRBD2|-
CASSLSLAGGNEQFF
TGCGCCAGCAGCTTAAGCCTAGCGGGAGGAAATGAGCAGTTCTTC
>TRBJ1-6|TRBV2|-|-
CASSWGGSGGSPLHF
TGTGCCAGCAGTTGGGGGGGCAGCGGTGGGTCACCCCTCCACTTT
>TRBJ2-2|TRBV18|TRBD2|-
CASSRRQVRTSGRSNTGELFF
TGTGCCAGCTCACGCCGACAGGTCAGGACTAGCGGGAGGTCGAACACCGGGGAGCTGTTTTTT
>TRBJ1-6|TRBV14|-|once
CASSQQSFALHF
TGTGCCAGCAGCCAGCAGTCCTTCGCCCTCCACTTT
>TRBJ2-6|TRBV6-5|-|few
CASRDYSSGANVLTF
TGTGCCAGCAGGGATTACAGCTCTGGGGCCAACGTCCTGACTTTC
>TRBJ2-1|TRBV28|TRBD1|-
CASSQDRGSEQFF
TGTGCCAGCAGCCAGGACAGGGGTAGTGAGCAGTTCTTC
>TRBJ2-1|TRBV2|TRBD2|-
CASSRLAAVYNEQFF
TGTGCCAGCAGTCGACTAGCGGCAGTTTACAATGAGCAGTTCTTC
>TRBJ1-5|TRBV6-5|TRBD1|-
CASTQEGAYQPQHF
TGTGCCAGCACCCAGGAGGGGGCCTACCAGCCCCAGCATTTT
>TRBJ1-2|TRBV4-3|-|-
CASSLVRGASGGNYGYTF
TGCGCCAGCAGCCTCGTACGGGGGGCGAGTGGAGGAAACTATGGCTACACCTTC
>TRBJ2-5|TRBV9|-|-
CASSITGLQETQYF
TGTGCCAGCAGCATCACAGGGTTGCAGGAGACCCAGTACTTC
>TRBJ2-7|TRBV6-5|-|-
CASSYGPLAGSYEQYF
TGTGCCAGCAGTTACGGTCCCCTGGCAGGAAGCTACGAGCAGTACTTC
>TRBJ1-5|TRBV7-8|-|-
CASSSNTGHSNQPQHF
TGTGCCAGCAGCTCAAACACAGGGCATAGCAATCAGCCCCAGCATTTT
>TRBJ2-5|TRBV7-2|TRBD1|-
CASRAGGEGETQYF
TGTGCCAGCAGAGCAGGGGGCGAAGGAGAGACCCAGTACTTC
>TRBJ2-7|TRBV28|TRBD1|-
CASSPPWVGTGLYEQYF
TGTGCCAGCAGTCCCCCTTGGGTCGGGACAGGGCTCTACGAGCAGTACTTC
>TRBJ2-7|TRBV6-2/TRBV6-3|-|-
CASSTQGEQYF
TGTGCCAGCAGTACCCAGGGGGAGCAGTACTTC
>TRBJ2-3|TRBV10-3|-|-
CAISADSGRKSTDTQYF
TGTGCCATCAGTGCAGACTCCGGGAGAAAAAGCACAGATACGCAGTATTTT